Listed below are T cell receptor beta chains from one sample, sequenced in a study of blood T cells in healthy people across ages. Each CDR3 protein is one row after TCRdb ran MiXCR on the 5' RACE reads. The repertoire holds about 1.4 million distinct CDR3 sequences, with roughly 59% as singletons. Sequencing input: blood. The receptors were gathered from a man younger than 35 in good health. The conserved cysteine and the conserved F or W are not part of the CDR3 here.

j_gene,len,v_gene,CDR3aa
TRBJ1-1,10,TRBV12-3/TRBV12-4,ASSWGTGGAF
TRBJ2-7,13,TRBV6-5,ASSYATGGSYEQY
TRBJ2-4,12,TRBV10-2,ASTETSGSGEQY
TRBJ2-2,13,TRBV7-2,ASSLVGVAAGELF
TRBJ2-1,15,TRBV4-1,ASSRGLADYSYNEQF
TRBJ2-7,9,TRBV27,ASRGGAEQY
TRBJ1-1,13,TRBV7-9,ASSSVRIPNTEAF
TRBJ2-3,10,TRBV12-3/TRBV12-4,ASSFGTYTQY
NA,12,TRBV27,ASSWGSRTPEQY
TRBJ2-1,13,TRBV15,ATSRELAGSWEQF
NA,12,TRBV18,ASSPQLDRGEQY
TRBJ2-1,12,TRBV28,ASRSMTPYNEQF
TRBJ2-7,13,TRBV15,ATSSSLAGTYEQY
TRBJ2-1,12,TRBV20-1,SASPGASYNEQF
TRBJ1-4,11,TRBV20-1,SARTGGDEKLF
TRBJ2-7,14,TRBV11-2,ASSSPGQGRPYEQY
TRBJ2-3,14,TRBV6-6,ASSPGTSGDLDTQY
TRBJ2-1,14,TRBV7-9,ASSPNIAGDFHEQF
TRBJ1-2,13,TRBV4-2,ASSQRQGANYGCT
TRBJ2-7,13,TRBV7-2,ASSLDSGLTYEQY
TRBJ1-2,13,TRBV25-1,ASSFGRGAYYGYT
TRBJ2-1,14,TRBV27,ASSLFTGVADNEQF
TRBJ2-7,11,TRBV3-1,ASRRTGVYEQY
TRBJ1-2,13,TRBV3-1,ASSQAFDKDHGYT
TRBJ2-5,13,TRBV2,ASSEKAGAQETQY
TRBJ1-6,14,TRBV4-2,ASSPPGLSYNSPLH
TRBJ1-2,9,TRBV29-1,SVQTEDGYT
TRBJ2-7,12,TRBV6-5,ASQTGVGGYEQY
NA,13,TRBV7-8,ASSLEGGAGYEQY
TRBJ2-1,13,TRBV4-2,ASSQEVAGSHEQF
TRBJ2-7,11,TRBV7-9,ASSLSDSYEQY
TRBJ1-2,8,TRBV29-1,SVNSYGYT
TRBJ2-7,12,TRBV20-1,SAHSGTSSYEQY
TRBJ2-1,14,TRBV5-6,ASSLAGATFYNEQF
TRBJ2-7,10,TRBV10-3,ASWDITYEQY
NA,12,TRBV19,ASSIAGFSYEQY
TRBJ1-5,12,TRBV6-5,ASGYSRGNQPQH
TRBJ2-1,15,TRBV4-1,ASSQDSGQGLYGEQF
TRBJ2-2,11,TRBV7-2,ASSSGEGGELF
TRBJ1-2,14,TRBV5-1,ASSPKGPRIFYGYT